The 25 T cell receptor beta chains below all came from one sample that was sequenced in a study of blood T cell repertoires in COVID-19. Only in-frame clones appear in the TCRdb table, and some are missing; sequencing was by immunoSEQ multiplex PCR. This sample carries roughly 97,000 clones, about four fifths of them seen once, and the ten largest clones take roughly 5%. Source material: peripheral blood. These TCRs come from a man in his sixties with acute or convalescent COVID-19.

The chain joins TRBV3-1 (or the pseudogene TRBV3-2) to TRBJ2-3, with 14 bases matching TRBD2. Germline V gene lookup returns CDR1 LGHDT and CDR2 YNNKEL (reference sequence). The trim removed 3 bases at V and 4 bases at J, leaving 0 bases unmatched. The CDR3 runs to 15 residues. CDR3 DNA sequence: TGTGCCAGCAGCCAGACTAGCGGGGGGGCAGATACGCAGTATTTT. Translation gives CASSQTSGGADTQYF.

This chain's CDR3 is CASRGTAPYEQYF. The CDR3, as DNA: TGTGCCAGCAGGGGGACAGCTCCCTACGAGCAGTACTTC. The chain employs TRBV28 and TRBJ2-7, with 7 bases that match TRBD1. CDR1 is MDHEN and CDR2 is SYDVKM in the germline V gene. The CDR3 consists of 13 residues. J lost 2 bases, V lost 6 bases, and 4 bases had no gene match.

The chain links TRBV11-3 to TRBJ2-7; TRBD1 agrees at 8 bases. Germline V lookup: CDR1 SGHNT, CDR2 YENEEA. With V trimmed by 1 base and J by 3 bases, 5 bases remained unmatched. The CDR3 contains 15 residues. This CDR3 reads CASSLGGQVFYEQYF. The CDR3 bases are TGTGCCAGCAGCTTAGGGGGACAGGTTTTCTACGAGCAGTACTTC.

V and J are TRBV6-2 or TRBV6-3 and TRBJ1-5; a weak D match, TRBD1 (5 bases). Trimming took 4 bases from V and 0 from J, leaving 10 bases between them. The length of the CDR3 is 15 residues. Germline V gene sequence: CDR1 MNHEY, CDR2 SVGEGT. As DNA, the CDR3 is TGTGCCAGCAGTTCGGGACTCTATAGCAATCAGCCCCAGCATTTT. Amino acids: CASSSGLYSNQPQHF.

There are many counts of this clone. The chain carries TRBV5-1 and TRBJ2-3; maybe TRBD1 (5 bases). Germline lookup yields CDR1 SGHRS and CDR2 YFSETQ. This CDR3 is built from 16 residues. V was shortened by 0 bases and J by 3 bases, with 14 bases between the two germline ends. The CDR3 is CASSLGLQGRTDTQYF. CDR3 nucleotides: TGCGCCAGCAGCTTGGGCCTTCAGGGAAGGACAGATACGCAGTATTTT.

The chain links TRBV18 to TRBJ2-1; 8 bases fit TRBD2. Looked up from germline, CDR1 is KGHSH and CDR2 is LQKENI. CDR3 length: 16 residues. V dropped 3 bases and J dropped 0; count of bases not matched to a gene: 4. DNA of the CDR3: TGTGCCAGCTCACCCTCCAGCGGGAGCTCCTACAATGAGCAGTTCTTC. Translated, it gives CASSPSSGSSYNEQFF.

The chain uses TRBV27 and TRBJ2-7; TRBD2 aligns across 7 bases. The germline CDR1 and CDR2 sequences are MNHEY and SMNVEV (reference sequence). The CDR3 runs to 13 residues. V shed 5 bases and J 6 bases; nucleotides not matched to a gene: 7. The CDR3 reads CASSRGGLSEQYF. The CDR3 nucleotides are TGTGCCAGCAGTCGGGGAGGGCTGTCCGAGCAGTACTTC.

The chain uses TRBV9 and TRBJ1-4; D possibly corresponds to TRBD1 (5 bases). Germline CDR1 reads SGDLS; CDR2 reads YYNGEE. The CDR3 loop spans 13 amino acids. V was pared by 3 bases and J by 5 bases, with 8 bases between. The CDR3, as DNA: TGTGCCAGCAGCGCCAGGGAAAATGAAAAACTGTTTTTT. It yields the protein CASSARENEKLFF.

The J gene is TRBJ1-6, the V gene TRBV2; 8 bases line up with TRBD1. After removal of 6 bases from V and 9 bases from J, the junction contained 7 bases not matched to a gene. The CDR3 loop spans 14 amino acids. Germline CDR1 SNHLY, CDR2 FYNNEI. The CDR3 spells CASRPGTGGSPLHF. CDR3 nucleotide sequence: TGTGCCAGCAGGCCCGGGACAGGCGGTTCACCCCTCCACTTT.

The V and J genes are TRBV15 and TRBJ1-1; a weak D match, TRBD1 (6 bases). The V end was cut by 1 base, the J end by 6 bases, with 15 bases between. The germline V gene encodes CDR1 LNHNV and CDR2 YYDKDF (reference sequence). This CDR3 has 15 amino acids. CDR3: CATSRVTGMFAEAFF. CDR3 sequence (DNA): TGTGCCACCAGCAGAGTTACAGGGATGTTCGCTGAAGCTTTCTTT. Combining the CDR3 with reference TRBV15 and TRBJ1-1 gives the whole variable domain DAMVIQNPRYQVTQFGKPVTLSCSQTLNHNVMYWYQQKSSQAPKLLFHYYDKDFNNEADTPDNFQSRRPNTSFCFLDIRSPGLGDTAMYLCATSRVTGMFAEAFFGQGTRLTVV.

The CDR3 spells CASSETGRDTEAFF. DNA for the CDR3: TGTGCCAGCAGTGAAACAGGGAGGGACACTGAAGCTTTCTTT. V is TRBV25-1 and J is TRBJ1-1, with D perhaps matching TRBD1 (6 bases). Trimming removed 2 bases at V and 3 bases at J, with 10 bases between. Germline CDR1 MGHDK, CDR2 SYGVNS. CDR3 size: 14 residues.

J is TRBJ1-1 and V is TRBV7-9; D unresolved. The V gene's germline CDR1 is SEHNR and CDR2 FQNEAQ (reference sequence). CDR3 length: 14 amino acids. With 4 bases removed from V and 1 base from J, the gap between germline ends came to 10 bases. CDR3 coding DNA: TGTGCCAGCAGCTCCCTGGGCTCGAACACTGAAGCTTTCTTT. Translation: CASSSLGSNTEAFF.

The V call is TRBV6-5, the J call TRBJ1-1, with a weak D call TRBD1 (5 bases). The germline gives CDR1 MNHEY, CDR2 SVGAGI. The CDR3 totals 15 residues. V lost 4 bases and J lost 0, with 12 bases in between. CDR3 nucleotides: TGTGCCAGCAGTTTAAGACAGAGCATGAACACTGAAGCTTTCTTT. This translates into CASSLRQSMNTEAFF.

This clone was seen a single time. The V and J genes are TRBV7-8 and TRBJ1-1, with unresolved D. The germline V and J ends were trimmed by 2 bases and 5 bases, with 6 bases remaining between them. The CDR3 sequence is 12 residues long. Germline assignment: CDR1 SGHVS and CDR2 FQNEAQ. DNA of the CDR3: TGTGCCAGCAGCTTATCGAGGACTGAAGCTTTCTTT. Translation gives CASSLSRTEAFF.

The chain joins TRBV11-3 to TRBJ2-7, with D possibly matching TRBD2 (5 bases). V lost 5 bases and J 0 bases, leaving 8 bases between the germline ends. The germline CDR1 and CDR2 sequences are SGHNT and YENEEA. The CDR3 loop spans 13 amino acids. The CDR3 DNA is TGTGCCAGCAGCCCTGGGAGCTCCTACGAGCAGTACTTC. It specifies CASSPGSSYEQYF.

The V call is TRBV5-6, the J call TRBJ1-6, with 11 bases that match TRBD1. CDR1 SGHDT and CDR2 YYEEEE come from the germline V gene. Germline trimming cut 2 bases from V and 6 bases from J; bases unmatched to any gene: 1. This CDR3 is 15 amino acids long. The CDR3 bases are TGTGCCAGCAGCTTCGGGACAGGGGGTAATTCACCCCTCCACTTT. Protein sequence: CASSFGTGGNSPLHF.

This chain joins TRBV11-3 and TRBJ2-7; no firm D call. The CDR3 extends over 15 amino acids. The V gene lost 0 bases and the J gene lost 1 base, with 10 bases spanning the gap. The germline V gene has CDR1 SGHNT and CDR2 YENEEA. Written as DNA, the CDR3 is TGTGCCAGCAGCTTAGATCCAGGCCCGTCCTACGAGCAGTACTTC. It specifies CASSLDPGPSYEQYF.

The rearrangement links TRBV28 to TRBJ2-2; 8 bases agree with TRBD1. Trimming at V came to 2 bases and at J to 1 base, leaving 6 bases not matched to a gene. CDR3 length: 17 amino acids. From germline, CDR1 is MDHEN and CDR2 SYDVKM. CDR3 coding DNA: TGTGCCAGCAGTTTACAGCTCGGACAGGGGAACACCGGGGAGCTGTTTTTT. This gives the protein CASSLQLGQGNTGELFF.

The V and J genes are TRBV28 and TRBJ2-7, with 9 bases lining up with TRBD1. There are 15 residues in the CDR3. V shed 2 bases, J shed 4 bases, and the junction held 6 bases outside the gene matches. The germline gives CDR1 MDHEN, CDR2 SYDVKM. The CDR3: CASSLTGGLRYEQYF. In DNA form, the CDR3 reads TGTGCCAGCAGTTTAACAGGGGGCCTTCGATACGAGCAGTACTTC.

The CDR3 bases are TGTGCCAGCAGCTATTCCGGGACAGGGTATGGCACCGGGGAGCTGTTTTTT. It translates to CASSYSGTGYGTGELFF. The chain combines TRBV3-1 (or the pseudogene TRBV3-2) with TRBJ2-2; 9 bases fit TRBD1. The V gene's germline CDR1 is LGHDT and CDR2 YNNKEL (reference sequence). The junction had 11 bases not matched to a gene; V was cut back by 5 bases and J by 4 bases. CDR3 length: 17 residues.

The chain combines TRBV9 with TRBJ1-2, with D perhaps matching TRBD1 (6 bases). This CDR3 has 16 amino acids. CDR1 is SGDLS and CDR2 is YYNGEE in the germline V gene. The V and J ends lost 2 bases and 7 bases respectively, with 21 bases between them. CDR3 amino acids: CASSVPSLTGISGYTF. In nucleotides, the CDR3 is TGTGCCAGCAGCGTCCCCTCCCTCACAGGGATCTCTGGCTACACCTTC.

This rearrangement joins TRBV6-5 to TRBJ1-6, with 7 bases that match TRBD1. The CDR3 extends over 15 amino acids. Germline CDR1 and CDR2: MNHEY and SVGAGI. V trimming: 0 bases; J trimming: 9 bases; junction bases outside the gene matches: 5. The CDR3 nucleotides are TGTGCCAGCAGTTACTCGACAGGGTCGGTTTCACCCCTCCACTTT. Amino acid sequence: CASSYSTGSVSPLHF.

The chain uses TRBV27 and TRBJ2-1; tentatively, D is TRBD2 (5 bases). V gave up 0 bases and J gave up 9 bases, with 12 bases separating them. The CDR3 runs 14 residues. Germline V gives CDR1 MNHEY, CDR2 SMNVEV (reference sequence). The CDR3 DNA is TGTGCCAGCAGTTTATCGCTGGGTCGGGGTGAGCAGTTCTTC. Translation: CASSLSLGRGEQFF.

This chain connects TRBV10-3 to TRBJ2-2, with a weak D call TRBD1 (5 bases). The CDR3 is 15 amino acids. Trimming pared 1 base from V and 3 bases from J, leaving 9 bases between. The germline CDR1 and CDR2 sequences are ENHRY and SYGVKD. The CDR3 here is CAISEFQGYTGELFF. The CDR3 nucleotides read TGTGCCATCAGTGAGTTTCAGGGCTACACCGGGGAGCTGTTTTTT.

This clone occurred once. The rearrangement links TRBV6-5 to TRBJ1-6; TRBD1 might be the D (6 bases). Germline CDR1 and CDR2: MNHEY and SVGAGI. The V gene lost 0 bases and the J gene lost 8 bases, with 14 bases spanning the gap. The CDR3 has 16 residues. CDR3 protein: CASSYSRWGPDSPLHF. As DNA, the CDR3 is TGTGCCAGCAGTTACTCGAGGTGGGGGCCAGATTCACCCCTCCACTTT.